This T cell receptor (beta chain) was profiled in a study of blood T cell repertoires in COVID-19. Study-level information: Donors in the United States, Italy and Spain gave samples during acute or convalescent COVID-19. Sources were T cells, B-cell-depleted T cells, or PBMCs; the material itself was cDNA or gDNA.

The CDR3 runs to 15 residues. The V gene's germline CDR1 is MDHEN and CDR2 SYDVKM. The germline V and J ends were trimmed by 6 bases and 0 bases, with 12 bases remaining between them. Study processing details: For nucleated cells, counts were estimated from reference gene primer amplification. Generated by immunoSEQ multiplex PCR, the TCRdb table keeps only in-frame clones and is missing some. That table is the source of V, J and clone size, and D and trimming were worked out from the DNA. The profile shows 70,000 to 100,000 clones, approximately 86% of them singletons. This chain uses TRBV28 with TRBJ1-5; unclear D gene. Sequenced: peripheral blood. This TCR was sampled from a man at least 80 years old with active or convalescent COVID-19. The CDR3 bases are TGTGCCAGCAGCTCAGAAATGTATAGCAATCAGCCCCAGCATTTT. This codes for CASSSEMYSNQPQHF.